The T cell receptor beta chain under discussion was sequenced for a study of blood T cell repertoires in COVID-19. This CDR3 has 13 amino acids. Trimming removed 5 bases at V and 3 bases at J, with 5 bases between. The germline CDR1 and CDR2 sequences are MNHEY and SVGAGI. In the source study's methods: Researchers report that nucleated cell counts were estimated from reference gene primer amplification. Sequencing used immunoSEQ multiplex PCR; TCRdb keeps in-frame clones, though not all of them. D and trimming come from the DNA, and the V and J calls and clone size come from that table. The sample records about 110,000 clones, about three quarters being singletons.

Material for sequencing was peripheral blood. This TCR was sampled from a woman between 35 and 50 years old with acute or convalescent COVID-19. This chain uses TRBV6-5 with TRBJ1-6, with D unclear. The CDR3 DNA sequence: TGTGCCAGCAGTCAGGTCTATAATTCACCCCTCCACTTT. Residues: CASSQVYNSPLHF.